This T cell receptor beta chain was recorded in a study of blood T cell repertoires in COVID-19. Produced via immunoSEQ multiplex PCR; TCRdb's table is partial and in-frame only. The repertoire consists of around 140,000 clones, with more than 80% occurring once and the leading ten covering approximately 5%. V lost 2 bases to trimming and J lost 1 base, with 15 bases between them. The CDR3 sequence is 16 residues long. The chain recombines TRBV5-3 with TRBJ1-1; D is possibly TRBD1 (5 bases). TRBV5-3 is marked as an open reading frame, function uncertain. This clonotype originated in a human donor in a cohort sampled during active COVID-19. Sequencing was done on a sample of peripheral blood. CDR3 amino acids: CARSFGIRQRNTEAFF. The CDR3 nucleotides read TGTGCCAGAAGCTTCGGAATTCGACAGAGGAACACTGAAGCTTTCTTT.